The next 2 T cell receptor beta chains were all read from a single sample in a study of T cell repertoires in cytomegalovirus infection. TCRdb re-called the reads through MiXCR, storing one row per CDR3 protein. The sample holds a few hundred thousand distinct CDR3 sequences; over 7.5% are singletons and the top ten take 3.5% to 4.5%. Sample: PBMCs. The receptor source for this set is a human donor in good health (CMV status not recorded). Some clones in this sample may be carry-over from other donors' samples.

This clonotype was detected a few times. This rearrangement joins TRBV27 to TRBJ2-7; TRBD1 matches 7 bases. The germline CDR1 and CDR2 sequences are MNHEY and SMNVEV (reference sequence). Trimming at V came to 5 bases and at J to 3 bases, leaving 13 bases not matched to a gene. CDR3 length: 16 amino acids. CDR3 residues: CASSPAGTEFRYEQYF. The CDR3 region has the DNA TGTGCCAGCAGTCCCGCCGGGACAGAGTTTCGCTACGAGCAGTACTTC.

The sample holds many counts of this clonotype. The rearrangement links TRBV7-6 to TRBJ2-3; 8 bases agree with TRBD2. This CDR3 is built from 15 residues. Germline CDR1 and CDR2: SGHVS and FNYEAQ. The V and J ends lost 1 base and 2 bases, in that order; junction bases with no gene match: 2. The CDR3 coding sequence is TGTGCCAGCAGCTTAGTAGCGGGGAACACAGATACGCAGTATTTT. Encoded protein: CASSLVAGNTDTQYF.